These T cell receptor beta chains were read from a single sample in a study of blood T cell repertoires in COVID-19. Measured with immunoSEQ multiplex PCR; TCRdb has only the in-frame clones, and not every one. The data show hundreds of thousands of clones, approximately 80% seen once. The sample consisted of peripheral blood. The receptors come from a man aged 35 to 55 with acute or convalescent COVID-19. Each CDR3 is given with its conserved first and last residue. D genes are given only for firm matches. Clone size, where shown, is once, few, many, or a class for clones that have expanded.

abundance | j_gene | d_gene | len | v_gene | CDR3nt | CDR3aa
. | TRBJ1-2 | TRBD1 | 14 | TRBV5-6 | TGTGCCAGCAGCCCGAGGACAGGAGCCTATGGCTACACCTTC | CASSPRTGAYGYTF
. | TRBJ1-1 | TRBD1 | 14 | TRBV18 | TGTGCCAGCTCACCAGGACAGGGCCACACTGAAGCTTTCTTT | CASSPGQGHTEAFF
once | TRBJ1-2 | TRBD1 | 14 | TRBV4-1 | TGCGCCAGCAGCCAAGACAGGGGGCTATCTGGCTACACCTTC | CASSQDRGLSGYTF
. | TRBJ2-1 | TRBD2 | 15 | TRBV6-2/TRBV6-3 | TGTGCCAGCAGTACGACTAGCAGGCGCGGCAATGAGCAGTTCTTC | CASSTTSRRGNEQFF
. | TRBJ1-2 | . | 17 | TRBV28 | TGTGCCAGCAGTTTAAGCACGACAGGTCCTTTTGACTATGGCTACACCTTC | CASSLSTTGPFDYGYTF
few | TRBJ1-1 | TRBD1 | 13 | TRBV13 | TGTGCCAGCAGCCCGGCCCCGGGACAGGGGGCTTTCTTT | CASSPAPGQGAFF
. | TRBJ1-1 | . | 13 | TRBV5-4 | TGTGCCAGCAGCGTTGACAGGAACACTGAAGCTTTCTTT | CASSVDRNTEAFF
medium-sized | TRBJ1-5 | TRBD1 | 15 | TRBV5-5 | TGTGCCAGCAGCGTGGGACAGAATAGCAATCAGCCCCAGCATTTT | CASSVGQNSNQPQHF
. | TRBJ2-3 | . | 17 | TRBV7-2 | TGTGCCAGCAGCTTAAAGAGCCAAGGGAGATCGGGAGATACGCAGTATTTT | CASSLKSQGRSGDTQYF
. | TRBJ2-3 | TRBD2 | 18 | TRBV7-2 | TGTGCCAGCAGCTTACCGACGACTAGCGGGAGGGCCAGGAATACGCAGTATTTT | CASSLPTTSGRARNTQYF
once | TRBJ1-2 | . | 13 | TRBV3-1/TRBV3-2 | TGTGCCAGCAGCCAAGATCCTGGGAGGAGCTACACCTTC | CASSQDPGRSYTF
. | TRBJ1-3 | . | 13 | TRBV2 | TGTGCCAGCAGAATTAGAGCTGGAAACACCATATATTTT | CASRIRAGNTIYF
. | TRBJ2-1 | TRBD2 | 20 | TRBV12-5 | TGTGCTAGTGGTTTGTCCTCCGGGACTAGCGGGAGTGGGTCCTACAATGAGCAGTTCTTC | CASGLSSGTSGSGSYNEQFF
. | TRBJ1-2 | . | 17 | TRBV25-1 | TGTGCCAGCAGTGAACCGGGGGATGCGGAGTTAGAGCGAGGCTACACCTTC | CASSEPGDAELERGYTF
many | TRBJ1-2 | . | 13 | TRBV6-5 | TGTGCCAGCAGGACGACGGGGAACTATGGCTACACCTTC | CASRTTGNYGYTF
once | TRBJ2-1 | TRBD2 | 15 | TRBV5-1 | TGCGCCAGCAGCCCTCGACTAGCGGATAACAATGAGCAGTTCTTC | CASSPRLADNNEQFF
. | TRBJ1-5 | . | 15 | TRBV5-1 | TGCGCCAGCAGCCCGACGGGGTTTGTTAATCAGCCCCAGCATTTT | CASSPTGFVNQPQHF
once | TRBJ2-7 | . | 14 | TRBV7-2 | TGTGCCAGCAGCTTATCCAGGGCGACCTACGAGCAGTACTTC | CASSLSRATYEQYF
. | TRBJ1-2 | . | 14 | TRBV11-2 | . | CASSLVGQGSITAF
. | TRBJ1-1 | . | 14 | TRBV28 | TGTGCCAGCAGTTACACTCGAGGGAACACTGAAGCTTTCTTT | CASSYTRGNTEAFF
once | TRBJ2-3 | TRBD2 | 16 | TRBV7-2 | TGTGCCAGCAGCTTCGGGACTAGATACGGCACAGATACGCAGTATTTT | CASSFGTRYGTDTQYF
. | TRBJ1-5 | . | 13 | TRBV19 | TGTGCCAGCCGGAGACAGTCATATCAGCCCCAGCATTTT | CASRRQSYQPQHF
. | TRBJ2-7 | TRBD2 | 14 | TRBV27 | TGTGCCAGCAGTCGGATGACTAGCGGCTACGAGCAGTACTTC | CASSRMTSGYEQYF
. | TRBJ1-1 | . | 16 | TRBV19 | TGTGCCAGTAACAGTTACAGGATAAACATGAACACTGAAGCTTTCTTT | CASNSYRINMNTEAFF
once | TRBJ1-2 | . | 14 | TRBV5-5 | TGTGCCAGCAGCTTGGGCGACAGCCTATATGGCTACACCTTC | CASSLGDSLYGYTF
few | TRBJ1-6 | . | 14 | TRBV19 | TGTGCCAGTACGATGGACCGGGAATATTCACCCCTCCACTTT | CASTMDREYSPLHF
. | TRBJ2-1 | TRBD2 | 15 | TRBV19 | TGTGCCAGTAGTAATACCGGGACTAGCGGGAATGAGCAGTTCTTC | CASSNTGTSGNEQFF
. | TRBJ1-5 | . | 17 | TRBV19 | TGTGCCAGTCGAAATGTCCGGCCCACCCAGGGCAATCAGCCCCAGCATTTT | CASRNVRPTQGNQPQHF
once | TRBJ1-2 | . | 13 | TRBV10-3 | TGTGCCATCAGCAACCGGACAGACTATGGCTACACCTTC | CAISNRTDYGYTF
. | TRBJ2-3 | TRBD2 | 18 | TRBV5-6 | TGTGCCAGCAGCTCGAATAAGGGACTAGCGGGGGCCACATATACGCAGTATTTT | CASSSNKGLAGATYTQYF
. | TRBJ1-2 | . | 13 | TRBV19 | TGTGCCAGTAGTATCAGGGGCTTGCATGGCTACACCTTC | CASSIRGLHGYTF
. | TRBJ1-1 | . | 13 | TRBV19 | TGTGCCAGTAGTTCGACAGGAGAGACTGAAGCTTTCTTT | CASSSTGETEAFF
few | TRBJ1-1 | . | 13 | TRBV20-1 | TGCAGTGCTAGTCCGACAGCCAACACTGAAGCTTTCTTT | CSASPTANTEAFF
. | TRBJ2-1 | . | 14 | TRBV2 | TGTGCCAGATCTACAGGGAGCTCCTACAATGAGCAGTTCTTC | CARSTGSSYNEQFF
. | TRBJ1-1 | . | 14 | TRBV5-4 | TGTGCCAGCAGCTCTAGACAGCGGAACACTGAAGCTTTCTTT | CASSSRQRNTEAFF
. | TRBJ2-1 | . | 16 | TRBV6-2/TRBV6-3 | TGTGCCAGCAGTGGCCTCACTAGCCTCTCCTACAATGAGCAGTTCTTC | CASSGLTSLSYNEQFF
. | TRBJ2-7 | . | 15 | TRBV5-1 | TGCGCCAGCAGCTTGGTTTCAGGGGACCAGGGAGAGCAGTACTTC | CASSLVSGDQGEQYF
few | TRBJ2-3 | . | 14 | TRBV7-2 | TGTGCCAGCAGCCCCTCACACGCCACAGATACGCAGTATTTT | CASSPSHATDTQYF
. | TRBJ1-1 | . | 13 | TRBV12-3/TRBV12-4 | TGTGCCAGCAGTTTCGGGTTTAACACTGAAGCTTTCTTT | CASSFGFNTEAFF
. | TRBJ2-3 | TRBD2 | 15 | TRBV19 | TGTGCCAGCATGACTAGCGGGATTATCACAGATACGCAGTATTTT | CASMTSGIITDTQYF
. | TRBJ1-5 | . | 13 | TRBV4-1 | TGCGCCAGCAGCCCCCTTGAGAATCAGCCCCAGCATTTT | CASSPLENQPQHF